Sequencing of this T cell receptor beta chain was carried out in a study of cytomegalovirus exposure and HLA in healthy donors. The study, taken as a whole, reports: A later analysis by the authors found several of the most significant clusters apparently linked to common viral pathogens.

Germline V CDR1 and CDR2: MNHNY, SVGAGI (reference sequence). The CDR3 contains 16 residues. The ends were cut back, 2 bases at V and 0 bases at J, with 11 bases in the middle. Donors were ostensibly healthy at sampling, although undocumented immune exposures were probable. Use of 60 Vbeta and 13 Jbeta primers characterized the PCR. TCRdb keeps only in-frame clones here, not all; method: immunoSEQ multiplex PCR. Seen here are roughly 160,000 clones, around 80% observed once, and the top ten hold 7% to 9%. A note on this clone: Its antigen is not identified.

The chain carries TRBV6-6 and TRBJ1-3; tentative D call: TRBD1 (6 bases). This TCR derives from a male donor in good health and CMV-seropositive. Sequencing input: PBMCs. CDR3 amino acids: CASSYPQGSSGNTIYF. The CDR3 DNA reads as TGTGCCAGCAGTTACCCACAGGGATCCTCTGGAAACACCATATATTTT.